These 17 T cell receptor beta chains originate from one sample sequenced in a study of T cell responses to AZD1222 COVID-19 vaccine. Produced via immunoSEQ multiplex PCR; TCRdb's table is partial and in-frame only. Here the sample spans 150,000 to 180,000 clones, about 90% being singletons. Material: peripheral blood, obtained on day 0 of MenACWY control vaccination. These receptors all stem from an adult in good health.

The chain employs TRBV7-2 and TRBJ2-1; TRBD2 aligns across 7 bases. This CDR3 has 15 amino acids. Trimming at V came to 5 bases and at J to 1 base, leaving 5 bases not matched to a gene. Per the germline V gene, CDR1 is SGHTA and CDR2 is FQGNSA. This CDR3 is CASSPHGGSYNEQFF. As DNA, the CDR3 is TGTGCCAGCAGCCCCCACGGGGGGTCCTACAATGAGCAGTTCTTC.

The chain has TRBV6-5 and TRBJ2-1; no clear D gene. Trimming cost V 2 bases and J 0 bases, with 8 bases left between them. Germline lookup yields CDR1 MNHEY and CDR2 SVGAGI. The CDR3 covers 15 residues. The CDR3 is CASSYTASSYNEQFF. In DNA, the CDR3 is TGTGCCAGCAGTTACACAGCAAGCTCCTACAATGAGCAGTTCTTC.

The chain is built from TRBV19 and TRBJ2-2, with D unresolved. CDR3 length: 15 amino acids. Germline loops: CDR1 LNHDA, CDR2 SQIVND (reference sequence). Trimming removed 1 base at V and 2 bases at J, with 8 bases between. The CDR3 DNA follows: TGTGCCAGTAGTATAGGACTCCCAAACACCGGGGAGCTGTTTTTT. Translated, it gives CASSIGLPNTGELFF.

The genes are TRBV2 and TRBJ2-1, with D hard to call. Looked up from germline, CDR1 is SNHLY and CDR2 is FYNNEI. Trimming removed 7 bases from V and 6 bases from J, with 13 bases in between. This CDR3 has 13 residues. The CDR3 here is CASKRAPINEQFF. The CDR3 region has the DNA TGTGCCAGCAAAAGGGCTCCGATCAATGAGCAGTTCTTC.

The chain couples TRBV13 to TRBJ2-7, with no clear D. CDR1 is PRHDT and CDR2 is FYEKMQ in the germline V gene (reference sequence). Trimming took off 5 bases at V and 7 bases at J, with 15 bases between the two ends. The CDR3 covers 13 residues. This chain's CDR3 is CASSLIRAGEQYF. CDR3 DNA: TGTGCCAGCAGCCTCATCCGTGCCGGGGAGCAGTACTTC.

V gene TRBV29-1 combines with J gene TRBJ2-7; tentatively, D is TRBD2 (5 bases). CDR1 is SQVTM and CDR2 is ANQGSEA in the germline V gene. CDR3 length: 12 amino acids. V was trimmed by 5 bases and J by 2 bases, leaving 10 bases between them. This CDR3 reads CSVKSGPYEQYF. The CDR3 bases are TGCAGCGTTAAAAGCGGTCCCTACGAGCAGTACTTC.

The gene calls are TRBV6-4 and TRBJ1-5; D unresolved. V lost 0 bases and J lost 9, with 6 bases in between. Germline assignment: CDR1 MRHNA and CDR2 SNTAGT. CDR3 length equals 12 residues. Here the CDR3 reads CASSDSFGPQHF. The CDR3 bases are TGTGCCAGCAGTGACTCTTTTGGGCCCCAGCATTTT.

The chain has TRBV11-3 and TRBJ1-1; no clear D. The CDR3 is 13 residues long. Trimming took off 5 bases at V and 0 bases at J, with 7 bases between the two ends. In germline, CDR1 is SGHNT, CDR2 YENEEA. The chain's CDR3 is CASSRALNTEAFF. The CDR3 coding sequence is TGTGCCAGCAGCAGGGCCCTGAACACTGAAGCTTTCTTT.

This rearrangement joins TRBV2 to TRBJ2-3; 7 bases agree with TRBD2. Germline-derived CDR1 and CDR2 are SNHLY and FYNNEI. Unmatched junction bases numbered 6, after V lost 6 bases and J lost 0 bases. CDR3 size: 15 residues. The CDR3, as DNA: TGTGCCAGCAGGAGGGCTAGCGGAAGCACAGATACGCAGTATTTT. Amino acids: CASRRASGSTDTQYF.

This CDR3 reads CASTKFLDNEQFF. CDR3 sequence (DNA): TGTGCCAGTACCAAATTCCTCGACAATGAGCAGTTCTTC. The chain couples TRBV19 to TRBJ2-1; D is undetermined. The V gene's germline CDR1 is LNHDA and CDR2 SQIVND (reference sequence). V lost 7 bases and J lost 5, with 12 bases in between. The CDR3 is 13 amino acids. The entire variable domain, with the rest obtained from reference TRBV19 and TRBJ2-1, is as follows: DGGITQSPKYLFRKEGQNVTLSCEQNLNHDAMYWYRQDPGQGLRLIYYSQIVNDFQKGDIAEGYSVSREKKESFPLTVTSAQKNPTAFYLCASTKFLDNEQFFGPGTRLTVL.

The CDR3 DNA is TGTGCCAGCAGTTCCCCAGGTGTTTTTGGGTCTGGAGGCTACACCTTC. Translation: CASSSPGVFGSGGYTF. The rearrangement links TRBV28 to TRBJ1-2; D not certain. The V and J ends lost 4 bases and 8 bases respectively, with 23 bases between them. Per germline, CDR1 MDHEN and CDR2 SYDVKM. This CDR3 region has 16 residues.

Only a few counts were recorded for this clone. The chain is built from TRBV10-3 and TRBJ1-3; D is uncertain. V was trimmed by 4 bases and J by 4 bases, leaving 8 bases between them. This CDR3 comprises 13 residues. Germline V lookup: CDR1 ENHRY, CDR2 SYGVKD. This CDR3 reads CAISGGFGNTIYF. The CDR3 region has the DNA TGTGCCATCAGTGGAGGGTTCGGAAACACCATATATTTT.

A few counts support this clone. The chain employs TRBV28 and TRBJ1-5, with TRBD1 matching 11 bases. CDR3 length equals 17 residues. CDR1 and CDR2 (germline): MDHEN, SYDVKM. Trimming cost V 6 bases and J 6 bases; bases outside gene matches: 13. CDR3 nucleotide sequence: TGTGCCAGCAGAGGACAGGGGGCGCGGGTCCGGGGTCAGCCCCAGCATTTT. Translated: CASRGQGARVRGQPQHF.

The rearrangement uses TRBV9 and TRBJ2-3; D not resolved. Per germline, CDR1 SGDLS and CDR2 YYNGEE. This CDR3 spans 14 amino acids. V was shortened by 3 bases and J by 6 bases, with 14 bases between the two germline ends. The DNA of the CDR3 is TGTGCCAGCAGCGCCCAGGTTTTTCAGGATACGCAGTATTTT. Its protein is CASSAQVFQDTQYF.

This clone was observed once. The genes are TRBV28 and TRBJ1-3, with D possibly TRBD1 on 5 matching bases. CDR1 MDHEN and CDR2 SYDVKM come from the germline V gene. The CDR3 has 12 amino acids. V was cut by 4 bases and J by 4 bases, with 5 bases left in between. CDR3 DNA: TGTGCCAGCAGTTCAGGGGGAAACACCATATATTTT. Residues: CASSSGGNTIYF.

The chain recombines TRBV15 with TRBJ2-2; D is perhaps TRBD1 (6 bases). Trimming stripped 5 bases from V and 13 bases from J, with 20 bases between. Germline values: CDR1 LNHNV, CDR2 YYDKDF (reference sequence). The length of the CDR3 is 14 residues. The CDR3 DNA is TGTGCCACCAGCCCCCAGAGGGGGTTAACAGCGCTGTTTTTT. It specifies CATSPQRGLTALFF.

The V and J genes are TRBV10-2 and TRBJ1-1; D gene uncertain. V was clipped by 0 bases and J by 1 base, with 18 bases between them. The CDR3 extends over 18 amino acids. Per the germline V gene, CDR1 is WSHSY and CDR2 is SAAADI. The CDR3: CASSESRRYSNRNTEAFF. The CDR3, as DNA: TGCGCCAGCAGTGAGTCGAGAAGGTACAGCAACCGGAACACTGAAGCTTTCTTT.